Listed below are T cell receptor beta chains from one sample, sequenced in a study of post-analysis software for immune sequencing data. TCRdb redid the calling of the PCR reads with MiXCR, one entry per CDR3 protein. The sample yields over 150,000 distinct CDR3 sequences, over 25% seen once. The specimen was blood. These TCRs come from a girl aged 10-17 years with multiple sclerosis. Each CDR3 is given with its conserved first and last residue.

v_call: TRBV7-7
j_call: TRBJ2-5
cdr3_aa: CASSLGTGETQYF

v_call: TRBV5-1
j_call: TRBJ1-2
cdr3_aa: CASSLEQGVYGYTF

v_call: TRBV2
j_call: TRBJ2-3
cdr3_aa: CASSEGRTVNTDTQYF

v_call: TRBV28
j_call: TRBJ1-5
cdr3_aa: CASRPPTGGGQPQHF

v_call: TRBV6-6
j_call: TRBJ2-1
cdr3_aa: CASRTGGSYNEQFF

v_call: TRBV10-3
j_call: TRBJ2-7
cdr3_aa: CATREREDYEQYF

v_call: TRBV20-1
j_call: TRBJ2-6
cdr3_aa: CSASRGKGGANVPTF

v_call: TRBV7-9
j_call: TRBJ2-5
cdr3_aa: CASSLAHSETQYF

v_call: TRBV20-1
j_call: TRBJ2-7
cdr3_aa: CSVGGQAYEQYF

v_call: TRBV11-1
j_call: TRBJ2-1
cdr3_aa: CASRPGGIYNEQFF

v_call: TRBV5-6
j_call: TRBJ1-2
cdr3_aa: CASRTGLDGYTF

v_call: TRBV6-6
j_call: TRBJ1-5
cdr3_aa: CASSRPGREYSNQPQHF

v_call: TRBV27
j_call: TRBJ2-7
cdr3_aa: CASSLDAGTHPYEQYF

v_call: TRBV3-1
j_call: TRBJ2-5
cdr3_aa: CASSQGRDSKEETQYF

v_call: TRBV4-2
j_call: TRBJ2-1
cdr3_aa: CASSQEGLAAGLDEQFF

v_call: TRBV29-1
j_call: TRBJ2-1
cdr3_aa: CSVVDWDPSRYNEQFF

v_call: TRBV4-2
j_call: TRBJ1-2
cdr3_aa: CASSQEFGAADYGYTF

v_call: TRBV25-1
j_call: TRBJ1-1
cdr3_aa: CASTTNTEAFF

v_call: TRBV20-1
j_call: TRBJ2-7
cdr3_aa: CSARPAVSSYEQYF

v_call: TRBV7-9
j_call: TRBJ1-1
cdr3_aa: CASSLVGPQAREAFF

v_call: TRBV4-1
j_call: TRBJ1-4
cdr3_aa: CASTQTGPTTNEKLFF

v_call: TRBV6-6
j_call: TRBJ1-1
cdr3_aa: CASSSAGAKNTEAFF

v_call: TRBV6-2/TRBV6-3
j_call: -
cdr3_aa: CASSYSFLAGHNEQYF

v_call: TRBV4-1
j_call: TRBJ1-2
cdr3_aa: CASSQDPGGNYGYTF

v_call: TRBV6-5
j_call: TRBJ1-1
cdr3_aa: CASSIQGYTEAFF

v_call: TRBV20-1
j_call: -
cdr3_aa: CSGAIKNIQYF

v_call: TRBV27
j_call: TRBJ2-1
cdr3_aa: CASSPPSRRTGSMRNEQFF

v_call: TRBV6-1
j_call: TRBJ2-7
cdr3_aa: CASSIRDGSFWGGAPYEQYF

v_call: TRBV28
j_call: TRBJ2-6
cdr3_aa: CASSPRDRYSGANVLTF

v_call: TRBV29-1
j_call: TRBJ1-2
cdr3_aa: CSVVEDSRLGYTF

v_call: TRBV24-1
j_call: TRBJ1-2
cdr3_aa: CATSDRTGYGYTF

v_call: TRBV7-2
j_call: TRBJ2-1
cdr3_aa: CASSFRWTNNEQFF

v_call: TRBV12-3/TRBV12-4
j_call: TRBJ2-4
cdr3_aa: CASSTLAGVHYNEQYF

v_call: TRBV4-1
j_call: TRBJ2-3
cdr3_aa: CASSQPGHSTDTQYF

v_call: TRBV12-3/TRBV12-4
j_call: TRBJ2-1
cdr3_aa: CASRLDRGRYNEQFF

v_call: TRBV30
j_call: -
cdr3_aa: CAWGDYVETQYF

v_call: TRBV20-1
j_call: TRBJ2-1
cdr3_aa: CSADYNEQFF

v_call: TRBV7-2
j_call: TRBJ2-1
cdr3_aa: CASSLSSYNEQFF

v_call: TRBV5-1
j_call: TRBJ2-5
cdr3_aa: CASSLKTQGKETQYF

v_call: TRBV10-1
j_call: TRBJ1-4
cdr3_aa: CASSEDGGENEKLFF

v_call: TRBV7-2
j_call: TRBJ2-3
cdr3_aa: CASSSYTDTQYF

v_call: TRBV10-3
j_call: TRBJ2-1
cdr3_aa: CAISESSGLAGETQFF

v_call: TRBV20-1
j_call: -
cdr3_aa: CSASRTGLNEQYF

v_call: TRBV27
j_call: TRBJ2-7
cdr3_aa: CASKWANRVNEQYF

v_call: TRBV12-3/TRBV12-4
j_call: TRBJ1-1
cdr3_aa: CASSLTAPMNTEAFF

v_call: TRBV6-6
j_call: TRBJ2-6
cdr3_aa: CASNPDRVSGANVLTF

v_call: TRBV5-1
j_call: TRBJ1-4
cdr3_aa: CASSLSLQETNEKLFF

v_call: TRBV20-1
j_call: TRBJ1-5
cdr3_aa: CSARAPRVTSNQPQHF

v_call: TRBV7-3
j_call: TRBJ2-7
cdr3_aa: CASSFTRDSEQYF

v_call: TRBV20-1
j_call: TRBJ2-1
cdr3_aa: CSARDIGGGDYNEQFF

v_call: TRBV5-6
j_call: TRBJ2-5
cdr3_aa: CASSRAPQETQYF

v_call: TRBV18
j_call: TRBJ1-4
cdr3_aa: CASSPTLGDEKLFF

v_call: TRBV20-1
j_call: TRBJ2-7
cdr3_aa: CSARSHRGIYEQYF

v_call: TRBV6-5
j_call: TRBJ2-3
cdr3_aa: CASSYSTSGPSTDTQYF

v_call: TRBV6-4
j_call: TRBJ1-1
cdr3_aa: CARIPCTEAFF

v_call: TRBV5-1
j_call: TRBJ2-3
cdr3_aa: CASSGDADTQYF

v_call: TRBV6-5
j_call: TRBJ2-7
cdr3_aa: CASSPISGSLYEQYF

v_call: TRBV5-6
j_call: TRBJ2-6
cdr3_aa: CASSPGAGGANILTF

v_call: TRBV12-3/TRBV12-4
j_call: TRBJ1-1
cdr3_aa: CASTRGPGGNTEAFF

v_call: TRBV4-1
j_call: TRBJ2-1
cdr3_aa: CASSQDSFTMAGVSYNEQFF